These T cell receptor beta chains were read from a single sample in a study of beta chain features in type 1 diabetes. This table comes from immunoSEQ multiplex PCR, and its TCRdb copy is limited to in-frame clones, with some not included. The table includes 200,000 to 300,000 clones, approximately 10% detected once. The sample comprised naive CD4+ T cells from blood. The origin of the receptors is a man aged 25 to 40 with type 1 diabetes. Both conserved end residues are part of each CDR3. A D gene is named only where the DNA matches it firmly. Size tells how often a clone was seen (once, few, many) or the class of an expanded clone, and some rows leave it out.

J	V	size	D	CDR3	DNA
TRBJ2-3	TRBV9	few	-	CASSAFLPGTQYF	TGTGCCAGCAGCGCCTTCCTCCCAGGTACGCAGTATTTT
TRBJ1-2	TRBV7-2	-	TRBD1	CASSLGDREYGYTF	TGTGCCAGCAGCTTAGGGGACAGGGAGTATGGCTACACCTTC
TRBJ2-5	TRBV20-1	few	-	CSAPWRETQYF	TGCAGTGCTCCCTGGAGAGAGACCCAGTACTTC
TRBJ2-3	TRBV9	few	-	CASSVTGTGPDTQYF	TGTGCCAGCAGCGTCACAGGAACCGGGCCAGATACGCAGTATTTT
TRBJ2-3	TRBV4-3	-	-	CASSQDGHRTDTQYF	TGCGCCAGCAGCCAAGATGGCCATCGCACAGATACGCAGTATTTT
TRBJ1-1	TRBV29-1	-	-	CSVEVEGEEAFF	TGCAGCGTTGAGGTAGAGGGGGAAGAAGCTTTCTTT
TRBJ2-1	TRBV7-9	few	-	CASGPSGNEQFF	TGTGCCAGCGGCCCCAGCGGCAATGAGCAGTTCTTC
TRBJ1-5	TRBV2	few	-	CASKRDSNQPQHF	TGTGCCAGCAAGCGAGATAGCAATCAGCCCCAGCATTTT
TRBJ2-3	TRBV5-6	few	-	CASSLGAADTQYF	TGTGCCAGCAGCTTGGGGGCAGCAGATACGCAGTATTTT
TRBJ2-5	TRBV5-1	-	-	CASSLQIQETQYF	TGCGCCAGCAGCTTGCAGATCCAAGAGACCCAGTACTTC
TRBJ2-6	TRBV5-1	few	-	CASREGSSGANVLTF	TGCGCCAGCAGGGAGGGGAGCTCTGGGGCCAACGTCCTGACTTTC
TRBJ2-1	TRBV5-4	-	TRBD2	CASSLWASGEQFF	TGTGCCAGCAGCTTGTGGGCTAGCGGTGAGCAGTTCTTC
TRBJ2-7	TRBV2	-	-	CASRNRDHEQYF	TGTGCCAGCAGGAACAGGGACCACGAGCAGTACTTC
TRBJ2-1	TRBV7-9	few	-	CASSLGIANEQFF	TGTGCCAGCAGCTTAGGGATAGCCAATGAGCAGTTCTTC
TRBJ2-3	TRBV7-9	few	TRBD2	CASSLTSGGAESTDTQYF	TGTGCCAGCAGCTTGACTAGCGGGGGGGCCGAGAGCACAGATACGCAGTATTTT
TRBJ1-2	TRBV4-2	few	-	CASSQDSESDGYTF	TGTGCCAGCAGCCAAGATTCGGAGTCTGATGGCTACACCTTC
TRBJ1-4	TRBV6-5	few	-	CASSYGGRNEKLFF	TGTGCCAGCAGTTACGGTGGCAGAAATGAAAAACTGTTTTTT
TRBJ1-4	TRBV30	few	-	CAWSKPDRSPLSF	TGTGCCTGGAGTAAACCTGACAGGTCCCCACTGTCATTT
TRBJ2-1	TRBV19	-	TRBD1	CASSTRQGNEQFF	TGTGCCAGTAGTACAAGACAGGGGAATGAGCAGTTCTTC
TRBJ1-5	TRBV30	few	-	CAWSVLSNNQPQHF	TGTGCCTGGAGTGTACTGTCTAACAATCAGCCCCAGCATTTT
TRBJ1-6	TRBV7-9	few	-	CASSLIENSPLHF	TGTGCCAGCAGCTTAATTGAGAATTCACCCCTCCACTTT
TRBJ1-1	TRBV9	-	TRBD1	CASSALPRDRGTEAFF	TGTGCCAGCAGCGCCCTCCCCAGGGACAGGGGCACTGAAGCTTTCTTT
TRBJ1-2	TRBV4-2	-	-	CASSQDGGGADGYTF	TGTGCCAGCAGCCAAGACGGGGGGGGAGCAGATGGCTACACCTTC
TRBJ1-1	TRBV5-1	-	-	CASSLVGGNTEAFF	TGCGCCAGCAGCTTGGTGGGAGGCAACACTGAAGCTTTCTTT
TRBJ1-1	TRBV25-1	few	-	CASSESGLRGRTFF	TGTGCCAGCAGTGAAAGTGGGCTCCGAGGGAGAACTTTCTTT
TRBJ1-1	TRBV13	-	-	CASSLGIPGTEAFF	TGTGCCAGCAGCTTAGGTATCCCGGGCACTGAAGCTTTCTTT
TRBJ2-7	TRBV7-2	-	TRBD2	CASTSSGGWSEQYF	TGTGCCAGCACCTCTAGCGGGGGTTGGTCCGAGCAGTACTTC
TRBJ2-5	TRBV28	few	-	CASSLPPRQLRWTQYF	TGTGCCAGCAGTTTACCCCCTCGACAGCTAAGATGGACCCAGTACTTC
TRBJ2-5	TRBV11-1	-	TRBD2	CASSLDRGGLETQYF	TGTGCCAGCAGCTTAGACCGGGGAGGGCTCGAGACCCAGTACTTC
TRBJ1-1	TRBV5-1	-	-	CASSRREGKPEAFF	TGCGCCAGCAGCCGGAGAGAGGGCAAGCCTGAAGCTTTCTTT
TRBJ1-5	TRBV7-2	few	-	CASSPAGEGLTQHF	TGTGCCAGCAGCCCAGCAGGGGAGGGTTTGACCCAGCATTTT
TRBJ1-1	TRBV29-1	-	-	CSVDWGGAFF	TGCAGCGTTGACTGGGGGGGAGCTTTCTTT
TRBJ1-5	TRBV2	-	TRBD1	CASSLTGFNQPQHF	TGTGCCAGCAGTCTGACAGGGTTCAATCAGCCCCAGCATTTT
TRBJ2-5	TRBV19	-	-	CASSVATQETQYF	TGTGCCAGTAGTGTGGCCACGCAAGAGACCCAGTACTTC
TRBJ2-3	TRBV29-1	few	-	CSVEGGTSTDTQYF	TGCAGCGTTGAGGGCGGGACTAGCACAGATACGCAGTATTTT
TRBJ1-2	TRBV5-4	few	-	CASSLGARNYGYTF	TGTGCCAGCAGCCTTGGGGCCAGAAACTATGGCTACACCTTC
TRBJ1-3	TRBV7-9	-	-	CASWAGNTIYF	TGTGCCAGCTGGGCGGGAAACACCATATATTTT
TRBJ2-5	TRBV7-2	-	TRBD1	CASSWDRVVETQYF	TGTGCCAGCAGCTGGGACAGGGTGGTGGAGACCCAGTACTTC
TRBJ2-3	TRBV4-2	few	TRBD1	CASSQEQGIPDTQYF	TGTGCCAGCAGCCAAGAACAGGGGATCCCAGATACGCAGTATTTT
TRBJ2-5	TRBV19	-	-	CASSIGGGETQYF	TGTGCCAGTAGTATAGGTGGCGGGGAGACCCAGTACTTC